The T cell receptor beta chain under discussion was sequenced for a study of T cell repertoires in cytomegalovirus infection. Study overall: Use of recently identified HLA-C-restricted and well-studied HLA-B-restricted CMV epitopes was part of the study. Matching HLA type, along with CMV infection, was indicated by public TCR beta signatures. Whole-study findings and limits: CMV carriers with the relevant HLA were identified by cumulative public TCR beta family frequency. HLA-C-restricted, CMV-specific TCR beta clonotypes were dominant ex vivo.

TCRdb recomputed calls from the reads with MiXCR, one row per CDR3 protein. The table includes about 900,000 distinct CDR3 sequences, roughly 30% detected once. CDR3 length equals 15 residues. The germline gives CDR1 WSHSY, CDR2 SAAADI. V lost 6 bases and J lost 4; bases outside the gene matches: 10. Details on this clonotype: The antigen is undetermined.

The rearrangement links TRBV10-2 to TRBJ2-7, with TRBD1 identical over 9 bases. This TCR derives from a human donor in good health (CMV status not recorded). Some clones in this sample may be carry-over from other donors' samples. The source was cultured CD8+ T cells from PBMCs, collected from culture after CMV antigen stimulation. CDR3 nucleotide sequence: TGCGCCAGCAGGACTGGCGGGACAGGGAAATACGAGCAGTACTTC. It specifies CASRTGGTGKYEQYF.